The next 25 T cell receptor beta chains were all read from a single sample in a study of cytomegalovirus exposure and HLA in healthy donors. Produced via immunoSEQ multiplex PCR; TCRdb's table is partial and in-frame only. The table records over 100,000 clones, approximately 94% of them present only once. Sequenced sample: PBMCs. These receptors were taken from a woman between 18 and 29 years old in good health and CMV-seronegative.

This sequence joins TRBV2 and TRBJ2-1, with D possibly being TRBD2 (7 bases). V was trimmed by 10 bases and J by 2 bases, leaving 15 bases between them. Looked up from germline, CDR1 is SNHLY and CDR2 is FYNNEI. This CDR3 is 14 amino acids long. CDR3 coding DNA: TGTGCCAAAGGGGGGGGCAGGACCTACAATGAGCAGTTCTTC. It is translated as CAKGGGRTYNEQFF.

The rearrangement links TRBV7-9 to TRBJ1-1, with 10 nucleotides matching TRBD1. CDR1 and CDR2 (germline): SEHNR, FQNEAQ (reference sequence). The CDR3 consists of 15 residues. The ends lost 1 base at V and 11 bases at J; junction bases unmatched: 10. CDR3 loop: CASSLGQGALGDAFF. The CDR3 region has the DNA TGTGCCAGCAGCTTAGGACAGGGGGCGCTTGGAGATGCTTTCTTT.

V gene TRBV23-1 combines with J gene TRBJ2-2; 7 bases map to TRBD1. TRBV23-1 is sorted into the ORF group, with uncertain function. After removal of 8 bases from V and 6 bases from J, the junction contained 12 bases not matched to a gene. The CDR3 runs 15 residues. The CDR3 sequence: CASFRFYRGAGELFF. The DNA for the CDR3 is TGCGCCAGCTTTCGATTCTACAGGGGCGCCGGGGAGCTGTTTTTT.

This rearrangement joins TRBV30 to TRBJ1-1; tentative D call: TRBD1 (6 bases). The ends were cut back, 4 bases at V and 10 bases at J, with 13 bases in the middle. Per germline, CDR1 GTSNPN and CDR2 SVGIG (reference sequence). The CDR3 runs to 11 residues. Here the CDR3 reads CAWNREGGAFF. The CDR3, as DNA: TGTGCCTGGAACAGGGAAGGGGGAGCTTTCTTT. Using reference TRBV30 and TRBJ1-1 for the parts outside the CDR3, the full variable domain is SQTIHQWPATLVQPVGSPLSLECTVEGTSNPNLYWYRQAAGRGLQLLFYSVGIGQISSEVPQNLSASRPQDRQFILSSKKLLLSDSGFYLCAWNREGGAFFGQGTRLTVV.

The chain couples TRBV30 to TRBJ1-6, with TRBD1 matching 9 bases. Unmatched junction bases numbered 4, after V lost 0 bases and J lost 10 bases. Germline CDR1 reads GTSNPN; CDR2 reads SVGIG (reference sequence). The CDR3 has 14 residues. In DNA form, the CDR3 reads TGTGCCTGGAGTGTAAGGGACAGGGAATCACCCCTCCACTTT. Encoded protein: CAWSVRDRESPLHF.

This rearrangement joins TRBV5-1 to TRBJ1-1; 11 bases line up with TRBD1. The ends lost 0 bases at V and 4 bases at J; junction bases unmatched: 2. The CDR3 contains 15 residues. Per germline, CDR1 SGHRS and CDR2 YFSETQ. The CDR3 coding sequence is TGCGCCAGCAGCTTGGCGGGACAGGGGGGCACTGAAGCTTTCTTT. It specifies CASSLAGQGGTEAFF.

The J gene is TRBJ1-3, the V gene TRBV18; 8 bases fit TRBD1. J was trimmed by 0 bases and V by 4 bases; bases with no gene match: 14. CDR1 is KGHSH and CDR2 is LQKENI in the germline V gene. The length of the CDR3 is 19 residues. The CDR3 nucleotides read TGTGCCAGCTCACAGAGGGGGACAGGAGGGACCTCCTCTGGAAACACCATATATTTT. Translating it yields CASSQRGTGGTSSGNTIYF.

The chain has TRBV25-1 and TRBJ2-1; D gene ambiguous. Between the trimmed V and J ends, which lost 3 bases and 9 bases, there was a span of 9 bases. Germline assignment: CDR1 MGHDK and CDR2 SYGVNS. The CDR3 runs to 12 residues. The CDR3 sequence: CASSDLFSEQFF. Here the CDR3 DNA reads TGTGCCAGCAGTGACCTATTTAGTGAGCAGTTCTTC. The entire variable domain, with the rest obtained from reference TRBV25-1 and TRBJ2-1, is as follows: EADIYQTPRYLVIGTGKKITLECSQTMGHDKMYWYQQDPGMELHLIHYSYGVNSTEKGDLSSESTVSRIRTEHFPLTLESARPSHTSQYLCASSDLFSEQFFGPGTRLTVL.

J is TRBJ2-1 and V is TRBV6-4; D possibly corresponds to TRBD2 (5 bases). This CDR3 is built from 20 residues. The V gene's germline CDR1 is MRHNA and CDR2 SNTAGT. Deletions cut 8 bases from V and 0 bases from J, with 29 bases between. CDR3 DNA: TGTGCCAGCCCGAAGGTCGGTCAACAGCGGCTCCAACTCTCCTACAATGAGCAGTTCTTC. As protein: CASPKVGQQRLQLSYNEQFF.

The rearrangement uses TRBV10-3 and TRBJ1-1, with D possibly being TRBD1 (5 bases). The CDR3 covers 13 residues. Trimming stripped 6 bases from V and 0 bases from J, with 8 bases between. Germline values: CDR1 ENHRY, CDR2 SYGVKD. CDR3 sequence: CAIRTDMNTEAFF. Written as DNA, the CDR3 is TGTGCCATCAGGACAGACATGAACACTGAAGCTTTCTTT.

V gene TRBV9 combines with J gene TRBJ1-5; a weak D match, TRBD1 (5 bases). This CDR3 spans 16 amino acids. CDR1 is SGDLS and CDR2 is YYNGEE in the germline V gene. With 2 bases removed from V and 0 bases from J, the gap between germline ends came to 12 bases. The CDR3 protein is CASSVAEGYSNQPQHF. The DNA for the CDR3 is TGTGCCAGCAGCGTGGCGGAGGGGTATAGCAATCAGCCCCAGCATTTT.

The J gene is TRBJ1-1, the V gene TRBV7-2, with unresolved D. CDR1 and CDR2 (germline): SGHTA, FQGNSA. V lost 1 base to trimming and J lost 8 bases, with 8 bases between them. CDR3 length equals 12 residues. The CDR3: CASSLVLTEAFF. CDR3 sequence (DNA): TGTGCCAGCAGCTTAGTCTTGACAGAAGCTTTCTTT.

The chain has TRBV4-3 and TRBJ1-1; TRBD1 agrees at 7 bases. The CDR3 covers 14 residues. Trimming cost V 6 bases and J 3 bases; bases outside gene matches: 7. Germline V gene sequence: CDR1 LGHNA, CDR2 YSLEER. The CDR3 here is CASSHQDRDTEAFF. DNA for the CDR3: TGCGCCAGCAGTCACCAAGACAGGGACACTGAAGCTTTCTTT.

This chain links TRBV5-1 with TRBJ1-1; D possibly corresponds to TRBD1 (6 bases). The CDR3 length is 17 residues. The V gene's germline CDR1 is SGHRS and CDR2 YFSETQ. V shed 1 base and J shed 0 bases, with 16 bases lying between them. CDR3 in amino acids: CASSLIDVTGLNTEAFF. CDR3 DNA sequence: TGCGCCAGCAGCTTGATCGATGTGACAGGCTTGAACACTGAAGCTTTCTTT.

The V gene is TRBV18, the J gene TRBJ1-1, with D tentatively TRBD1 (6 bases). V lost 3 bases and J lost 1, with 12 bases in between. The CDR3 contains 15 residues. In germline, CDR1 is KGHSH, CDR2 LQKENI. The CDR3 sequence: CASSPPTGKNTEAFF. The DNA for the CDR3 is TGTGCCAGCTCACCCCCTACAGGGAAGAACACTGAAGCTTTCTTT.

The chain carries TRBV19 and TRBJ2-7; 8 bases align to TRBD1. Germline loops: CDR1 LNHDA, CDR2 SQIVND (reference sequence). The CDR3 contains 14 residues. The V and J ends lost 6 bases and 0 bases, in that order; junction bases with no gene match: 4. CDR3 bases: TGTGCCAGTAGAGCGACAGGGGCCTCCTACGAGCAGTACTTC. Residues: CASRATGASYEQYF.

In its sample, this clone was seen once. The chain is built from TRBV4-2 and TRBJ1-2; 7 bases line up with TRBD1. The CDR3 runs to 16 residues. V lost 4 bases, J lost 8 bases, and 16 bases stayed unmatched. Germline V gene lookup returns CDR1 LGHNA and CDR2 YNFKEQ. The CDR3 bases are TGTGCCAGCAGCCTTCGACAGGGTAGCACGGACGGAGGCTACACCTTC. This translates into CASSLRQGSTDGGYTF.

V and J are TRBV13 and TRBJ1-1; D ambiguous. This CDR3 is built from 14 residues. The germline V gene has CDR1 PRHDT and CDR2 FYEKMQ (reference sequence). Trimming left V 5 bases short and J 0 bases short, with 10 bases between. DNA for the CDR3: TGTGCCAGCAGCCGACCCGACATGAACACTGAAGCTTTCTTT. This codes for CASSRPDMNTEAFF.

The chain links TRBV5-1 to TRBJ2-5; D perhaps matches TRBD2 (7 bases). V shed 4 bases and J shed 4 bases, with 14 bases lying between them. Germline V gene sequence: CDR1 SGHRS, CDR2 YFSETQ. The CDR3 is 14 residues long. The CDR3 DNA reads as TGCGCCAGCAGCAAAGGGGGGGCTCGAGAGACCCAGTACTTC. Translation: CASSKGGARETQYF.

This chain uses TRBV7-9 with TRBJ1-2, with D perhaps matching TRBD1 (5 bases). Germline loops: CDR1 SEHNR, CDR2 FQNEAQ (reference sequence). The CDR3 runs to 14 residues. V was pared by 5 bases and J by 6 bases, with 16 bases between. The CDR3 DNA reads TGTGCCAGCAGCGACGGGGGAAGGCCGCATGGCTACACCTTC. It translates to CASSDGGRPHGYTF.

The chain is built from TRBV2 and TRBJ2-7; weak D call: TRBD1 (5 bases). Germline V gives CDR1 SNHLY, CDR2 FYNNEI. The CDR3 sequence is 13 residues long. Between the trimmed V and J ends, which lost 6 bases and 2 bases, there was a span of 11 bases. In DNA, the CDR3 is TGTGCCAGCAGGGTCTCAGGGCCCTACGAGCAGTACTTC. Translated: CASRVSGPYEQYF.

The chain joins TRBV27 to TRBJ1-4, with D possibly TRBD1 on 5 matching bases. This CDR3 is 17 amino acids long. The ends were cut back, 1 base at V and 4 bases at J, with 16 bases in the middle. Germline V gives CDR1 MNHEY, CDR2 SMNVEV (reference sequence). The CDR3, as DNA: TGTGCCAGCAGTTTATTTAGCAGGGTGGGAGGTAATGAAAAACTGTTTTTT. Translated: CASSLFSRVGGNEKLFF.

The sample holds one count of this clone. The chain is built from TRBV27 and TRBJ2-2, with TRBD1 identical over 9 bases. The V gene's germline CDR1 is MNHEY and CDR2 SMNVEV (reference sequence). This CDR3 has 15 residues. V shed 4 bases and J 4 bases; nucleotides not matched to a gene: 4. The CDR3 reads CASSYRGQGTGELFF. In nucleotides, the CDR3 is TGTGCCAGCAGTTACAGGGGGCAAGGCACCGGGGAGCTGTTTTTT.

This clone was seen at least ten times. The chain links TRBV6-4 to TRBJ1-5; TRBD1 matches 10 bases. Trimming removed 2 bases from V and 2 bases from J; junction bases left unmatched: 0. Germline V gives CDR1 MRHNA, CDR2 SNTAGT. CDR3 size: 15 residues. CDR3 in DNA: TGTGCCAGCAGTGACGGGACAGGGGGCAATCAGCCCCAGCATTTT. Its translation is CASSDGTGGNQPQHF.

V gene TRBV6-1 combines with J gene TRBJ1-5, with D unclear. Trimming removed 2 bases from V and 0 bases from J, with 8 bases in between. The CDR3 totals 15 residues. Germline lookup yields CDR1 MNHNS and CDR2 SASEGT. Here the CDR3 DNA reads TGTGCCAGCAGTGAAACGGGTTATAGCAATCAGCCCCAGCATTTT. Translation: CASSETGYSNQPQHF.